The 20 T cell receptor beta chains listed next were all sequenced from one sample in a study of CD8+CD57+ T cells in acquired aplastic anemia. Patients picked for sequencing had shown CD8+CD57+ cell expansion detected by flow cytometry. Genomic DNA, the template, was used for profiling of the TCR beta VDJ and CDR3. One entry per CDR3 protein results from TCRdb running MiXCR on the reads. The table includes about 180,000 distinct CDR3 sequences, about 44% detected once. Sequencing input: sorted CD4+, CD8+, or CD8+CD57+ T cells (not recorded which) from PBMCs. These receptors were obtained from a human donor with aplastic anemia.

This clonotype has just a few counts. The V gene is TRBV2, the J gene TRBJ1-1; D is perhaps TRBD1 (5 bases). The CDR3 is 14 residues long. Germline V gene sequence: CDR1 SNHLY, CDR2 FYNNEI. Between the trimmed V and J ends, which lost 4 bases and 0 bases, there was a span of 9 bases. The CDR3 region is CASSVWGLNTEAFF. CDR3 sequence (DNA): TGTGCCAGCAGTGTCTGGGGACTGAACACTGAAGCTTTCTTT.

In the case of this clonotype: One end of the junction does not line up with germline, which may come from a read error. The V gene is TRBV6-5, the J gene TRBJ2-1; D unresolved. Germline loops: CDR1 MNHEY, CDR2 SVGAGI. The CDR3 is made up of 14 amino acids. CDR3 DNA sequence: TGTGCCAGCAGTTACGCTGGCGCAGACAATGTGCAGTTCTTC. Protein product: CASSYAGADNVQFF.

This clonotype was recorded only once. The J gene is TRBJ2-3, the V gene TRBV9; 13 bases are shared with TRBD2. Germline assignment: CDR1 SGDLS and CDR2 YYNGEE. V dropped 3 bases and J dropped 3; count of bases not matched to a gene: 1. The CDR3 extends over 15 amino acids. CDR3 nucleotide sequence: TGTGCCAGCAGCGGGACTAGCGGGAGAACAGATACGCAGTATTTT. It encodes CASSGTSGRTDTQYF.

The sample holds many counts of this clonotype. This chain connects TRBV5-1 to TRBJ2-3, with TRBD1 matching over 10 bases. The CDR3 spans 15 residues. Germline trimming cut 4 bases from V and 3 bases from J; bases unmatched to any gene: 5. From germline, CDR1 is SGHRS and CDR2 YFSETQ. The CDR3 DNA reads TGCGCCAGCAGCCTGGGACAGGGGAGGACAGATACGCAGTATTTT. Translating gives CASSLGQGRTDTQYF.

This clonotype occurred many times. This chain links TRBV5-6 with TRBJ2-5; 10 nucleotides line up with TRBD1. V dropped 3 bases and J dropped 2; count of bases not matched to a gene: 4. The CDR3 totals 15 residues. The germline gives CDR1 SGHDT, CDR2 YYEEEE. The CDR3 DNA follows: TGTGCCAGCAGCTGGGACAGGGGTTTACAAGAGACCCAGTACTTC. As protein: CASSWDRGLQETQYF.

The chain uses TRBV6-2 or TRBV6-3 and TRBJ2-1, with 12 bases identical to TRBD2. Germline V gives CDR1 MNHEY, CDR2 SVGEGT. V trimming: 2 bases; J trimming: 7 bases; junction bases outside the gene matches: 9. CDR3 size: 17 residues. CDR3 in DNA: TGTGCCAGCAGTTACCAAAAAACTAGCGGGGGGCGGAATGAGCAGTTCTTC. The encoded protein is CASSYQKTSGGRNEQFF.

CDR3 protein: CASSRDPNSPLHF. CDR3 bases: TGTGCCAGCAGCCGGGACCCGAACTCACCCCTCCACTTT. The chain is built from TRBV7-8 and TRBJ1-6; TRBD1 might be the D (5 bases). CDR3 size: 13 residues. The V and J ends lost 5 bases and 10 bases respectively, with 12 bases between them. Germline CDR1 SGHVS, CDR2 FQNEAQ.

This chain connects TRBV20-1 to TRBJ1-1; 7 positions agree with TRBD1. Germline loops: CDR1 DFQATT, CDR2 SNEGSKA (reference sequence). The CDR3 runs 14 residues. V was clipped by 0 bases and J by 1 base; unmatched bases: 2. This chain's CDR3 is CSARDRDRNTEAFF. The CDR3 DNA follows: TGCAGTGCTAGAGATCGGGACAGGAACACTGAAGCTTTCTTT.

This clonotype was seen repeatedly, ten times or more. The V gene is TRBV20-1, the J gene TRBJ1-6; 7 bases are shared with TRBD1. The V gene end was trimmed by 0 bases and the J gene end by 8 bases; junction bases not matched to a gene: 16. This CDR3 is built from 18 residues. Germline loops: CDR1 DFQATT, CDR2 SNEGSKA (reference sequence). CDR3 sequence reads: CSARDIRGGSNTYSPLHF. In DNA, the CDR3 is TGCAGTGCTAGAGATATCAGAGGGGGCTCAAATACATATTCACCCCTCCACTTT.

This clonotype was detected ten times or more. V gene TRBV10-1 combines with J gene TRBJ2-2; D is unclear. The CDR3 spans 11 residues. Germline values: CDR1 WNHNN, CDR2 SYGVQD (reference sequence). Trimming removed 7 bases from V and 5 bases from J, with 5 bases in between. The CDR3 DNA follows: TGCGCCAGCACTAATACCGGGGAGCTGTTTTTT. It yields the protein CASTNTGELFF.

This clonotype has at least ten counts. The chain uses TRBV10-1 and TRBJ1-3; a weak D match, TRBD1 (5 bases). Germline V gene lookup returns CDR1 WNHNN and CDR2 SYGVQD (reference sequence). V was clipped by 10 bases and J by 8 bases, with 6 bases between them. CDR3 length: 9 residues. CDR3 nucleotide sequence: TGCGCCAAAGGGGACACCATATATTTT. The encoded protein is CAKGDTIYF.

The gene calls are TRBV15 and TRBJ2-7; D may match TRBD1 or TRBD2 (5 bases each). V gave up 5 bases and J gave up 2 bases, with 7 bases separating them. The CDR3 has 12 residues. Germline-derived CDR1 and CDR2 are LNHNV and YYDKDF (reference sequence). The CDR3 sequence is CATSGGTYEQYF. The CDR3 nucleotides read TGTGCCACCAGCGGGGGAACCTACGAGCAGTACTTC. The variable domain in full, completed from reference TRBV15 and TRBJ2-7, reads DAMVIQNPRYQVTQFGKPVTLSCSQTLNHNVMYWYQQKSSQAPKLLFHYYDKDFNNEADTPDNFQSRRPNTSFCFLDIRSPGLGDTAMYLCATSGGTYEQYFGPGTRLTVT.

There are many counts of this clonotype. The J gene is TRBJ2-1, the V gene TRBV7-3; 11 positions match TRBD2. The CDR3 has 15 residues. In germline, CDR1 is SGHTA, CDR2 FQGTGA. V lost 2 bases to trimming and J lost 6 bases; unmatched junction nucleotides: 3. This CDR3 reads CASSLSLAGGNEQFF. CDR3 nucleotide sequence: TGTGCCAGCAGCTTATCTCTAGCGGGGGGCAATGAGCAGTTCTTC. Full variable domain (outside the CDR3, taken from reference TRBV7-3 and TRBJ2-1): GAGVSQTPSNKVTEKGKYVELRCDPISGHTALYWYRQSLGQGPEFLIYFQGTGAADDSGLPNDRFFAVRPEGSVSTLKIQRTERGDSAVYLCASSLSLAGGNEQFFGPGTRLTVL.

Notes on this clonotype: Given a much more abundant clone one base away, this may be a read error. The V and J genes are TRBV5-1 and TRBJ2-1; D may be TRBD2 (6 bases). The CDR3 extends over 14 amino acids. Germline V gives CDR1 SGHRS, CDR2 YFSETQ. V lost 7 bases, J lost 6 bases, and 17 bases lay in between. As DNA, the CDR3 is TGCGCCAGCGTGGGAGCCGGGGGTTGCAATGAGCAGTTCTTC. Translating it yields CASVGAGGCNEQFF.

This clonotype was seen repeatedly, ten times or more. CDR3 bases: TGTGCCAGCAGTTTACGACAGAGCTCGATCCAAGAGACCCAGTACTTC. Protein sequence: CASSLRQSSIQETQYF. The chain couples TRBV27 to TRBJ2-5, with a possible D match to TRBD1 (5 bases). CDR1 and CDR2 (germline): MNHEY, SMNVEV (reference sequence). The V gene lost 2 bases and the J gene lost 1 base, with 14 bases spanning the gap. The CDR3 extends over 16 amino acids.

This clonotype was recorded many times. The chain links TRBV6-5 to TRBJ2-7; D is ambiguous. The germline V gene encodes CDR1 MNHEY and CDR2 SVGAGI. The CDR3 is made up of 11 amino acids. V gave up 4 bases and J gave up 3 bases, with 4 bases separating them. CDR3 sequence (DNA): TGTGCCAGCAGTTCCAACTACGAGCAGTACTTC. This gives the protein CASSSNYEQYF.

This clonotype has ten or more counts. This chain connects TRBV2 to TRBJ2-7, with D possibly called TRBD1 or TRBD2 (5 bases each). Germline CDR1 and CDR2: SNHLY and FYNNEI. V was clipped by 8 bases and J by 3 bases, with 20 bases between them. This CDR3 spans 15 amino acids. The CDR3 sequence is CASSWGGRENYEQYF. The CDR3 coding sequence is TGTGCCAGCTCATGGGGTGGCAGGGAGAACTACGAGCAGTACTTC.

This clonotype was recorded many times. The chain combines TRBV10-3 with TRBJ2-3; TRBD2 agrees at 9 bases. Germline V lookup: CDR1 ENHRY, CDR2 SYGVKD. With 7 bases clipped from V and 4 bases from J, the junction kept 9 bases outside the gene matches. This CDR3 is 15 amino acids long. Here the CDR3 reads CAIKRGAGGSDTQYF. The DNA of the CDR3 is TGTGCCATCAAGCGGGGGGCGGGTGGTTCAGATACGCAGTATTTT.

Remarks on this clonotype: A much larger clone differs from this one at a single base, so this may be a read error. The V call is TRBV7-6, the J call TRBJ1-2, with D possibly matching TRBD1 (5 bases). This CDR3 has 13 amino acids. Trimming took off 4 bases at V and 5 bases at J, with 11 bases between the two ends. Germline values: CDR1 SGHVS, CDR2 FNYEAQ. CDR3 sequence: CASSWDGPYGYTF. CDR3 nucleotides: TGTGCCAGCAGCTGGGACGGTCCGTATGGCTACACCTTC.

The V gene is TRBV27, the J gene TRBJ1-2, with TRBD1 as a possible D gene (6 bases). Germline loops: CDR1 MNHEY, CDR2 SMNVEV (reference sequence). This CDR3 spans 16 amino acids. V dropped 4 bases and J dropped 0 bases, with 15 bases sitting between them. The CDR3 DNA sequence: TGTGCCAGCAGTTCCCCTAGGACAGAAGCTAACTATGGCTACACCTTC. Translated: CASSSPRTEANYGYTF.